This T cell receptor beta chain derives from a study of T cells after posttransplantation cyclophosphamide. This clone has a count of ten or more. TCRdb's table, derived via immunoSEQ multiplex PCR, lists solely in-frame clones and lacks some. The specimen has over 20,000 clones, none found just once. CDR1 and CDR2 (germline): SEHNR, FQNEAQ (reference sequence). The length of the CDR3 is 17 residues. With V trimmed by 5 bases and J by 4 bases, 11 bases remained unmatched. This clonotype was obtained from a man aged 50-59 years in good health, CMV-negative, and a related stem cell transplant donor. The specimen sequenced was PBMCs. The chain links TRBV7-9 to TRBJ2-2, with TRBD2 identical over 9 bases. The CDR3 sequence is CASSQERGARGTGELFF. CDR3 DNA sequence: TGTGCCAGCAGCCAGGAGCGGGGGGCGCGTGGCACCGGGGAGCTGTTTTTT. The whole variable domain, filled in from reference TRBV7-9 and TRBJ2-2, reads DTGVSQNPRHKITKRGQNVTFRCDPISEHNRLYWYRQTLGQGPEFLTYFQNEAQLEKSRLLSDRFSAERPKGSFSTLEIQRTEQGDSAMYLCASSQERGARGTGELFFGEGSRLTVL.